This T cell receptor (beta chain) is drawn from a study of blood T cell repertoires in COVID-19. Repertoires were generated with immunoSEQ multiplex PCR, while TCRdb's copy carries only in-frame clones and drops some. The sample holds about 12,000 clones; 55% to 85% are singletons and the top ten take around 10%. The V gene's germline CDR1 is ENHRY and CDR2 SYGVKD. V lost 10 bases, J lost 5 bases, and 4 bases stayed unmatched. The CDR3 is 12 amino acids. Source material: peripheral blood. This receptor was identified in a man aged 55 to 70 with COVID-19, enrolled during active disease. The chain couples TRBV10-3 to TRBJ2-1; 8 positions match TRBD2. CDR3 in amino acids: CANSGENNEQFF. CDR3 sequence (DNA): TGTGCCAATAGCGGGGAGAACAATGAGCAGTTCTTC.